This record concerns one TCR beta chain sequence. Its antigen is undetermined. This specimen comes from a study of CD8+ T cells in alopecia areata. Study as a whole: Patients in the treated group were given tofacitinib by mouth, 5 to 10 mg twice a day. Study-wide findings and caveats: Persistence in scalp and blood during tofacitinib was observed for many expanded lesional clones. Sequencing of scalp samples also captures resident alphabeta T cells of normal skin.

Extracted from the samples, RNA was reverse transcribed into cDNA to serve as the sequencing template. The protocol was immunoSEQ multiplex PCR, while the TCRdb copy is restricted to in-frame clones and leaves out a portion. The repertoire includes over 70,000 clones, approximately 66% of them detected once, and about a quarter sits in the top ten. The treatment was: oral pan-JAK inhibitor, 5-10 mg twice daily. Alopecia areata patients provided lesional scalp punch biopsies and peripheral blood. This CDR3 contains 17 residues. V was pared by 0 bases and J by 5 bases, with 19 bases between. Germline CDR1 and CDR2: MNHEY and SMNVEV (reference sequence).

This TCR was sampled from a human donor with alopecia areata. The chain recombines TRBV27 with TRBJ2-5; tentatively, D is TRBD1 (6 bases). The source was CD8+ T cells sorted from blood, collected at week 24, from a patient treated with tofacitinib. The CDR3 sequence: CASSLSGTGPHGETQYF. The CDR3 DNA reads TGTGCCAGCAGTTTATCTGGTACAGGGCCGCACGGGGAGACCCAGTACTTC.